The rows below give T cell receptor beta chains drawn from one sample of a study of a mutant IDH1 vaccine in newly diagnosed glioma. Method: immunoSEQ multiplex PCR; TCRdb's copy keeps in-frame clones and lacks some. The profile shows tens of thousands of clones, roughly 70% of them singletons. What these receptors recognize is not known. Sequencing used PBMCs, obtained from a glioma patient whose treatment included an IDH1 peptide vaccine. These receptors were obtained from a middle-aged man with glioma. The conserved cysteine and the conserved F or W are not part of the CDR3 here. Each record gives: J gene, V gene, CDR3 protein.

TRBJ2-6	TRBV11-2	ASRSWDRVAGANVLT
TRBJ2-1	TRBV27	ASMVRELAYNEQF
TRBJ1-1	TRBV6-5	ASRIRVMTEAF
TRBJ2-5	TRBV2	ASSVWTGTETQY
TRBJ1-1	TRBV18	ASSPSGRGTEAF
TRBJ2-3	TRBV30	AWSMREFDTQY
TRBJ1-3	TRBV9	ASSVGGVGSGNTIY
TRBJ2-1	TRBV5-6	ASSFVQGGNEQF
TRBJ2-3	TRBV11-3	ASSSTGLTVDTQY
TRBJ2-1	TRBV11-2	ASSPGQGGNEQF
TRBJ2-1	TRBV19	ASSPGLQYNEQF
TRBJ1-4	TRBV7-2	ASSPGREKLF